Each of the 30 T cell receptor beta chains below was sequenced from the same sample in a study of immune evolution from preneoplasia to lung adenocarcinoma. Produced via immunoSEQ multiplex PCR; TCRdb's table is partial and in-frame only. The table includes about 9,800 clones, roughly 73% detected once. Sequenced material: FFPE lung adenocarcinoma in situ tissue. The receptors derive from an older person with lung adenocarcinoma.

The chain couples TRBV27 to TRBJ1-1; D is ambiguous. The V gene's germline CDR1 is MNHEY and CDR2 SMNVEV (reference sequence). This CDR3 region has 14 residues. Trimming stripped 6 bases from V and 5 bases from J, with 16 bases between. CDR3 protein: CASSTGRYGTEAFF. The CDR3 DNA sequence: TGTGCCAGCAGCACCGGACGGTACGGTACTGAAGCTTTCTTT.

The chain is built from TRBV27 and TRBJ1-6; tentative D call: TRBD1 (5 bases). The CDR3 is 17 amino acids. Germline V gives CDR1 MNHEY, CDR2 SMNVEV (reference sequence). V lost 5 bases and J lost 0, with 14 bases in between. CDR3 nucleotides: TGTGCCAGCAGTCCAAGGACATCCTTCTCCTATAATTCACCCCTCCACTTT. The encoded protein is CASSPRTSFSYNSPLHF.

The chain has TRBV11-2 and TRBJ2-7; no definite D call. The germline V gene encodes CDR1 SGHAT and CDR2 FQNNGV. The CDR3 runs 16 residues. V gave up 0 bases and J gave up 0 bases, with 12 bases separating them. CDR3 DNA sequence: TGTGCCAGCAGCTTAGATCTTTTTGTGTACTCCTACGAGCAGTACTTC. Translation gives CASSLDLFVYSYEQYF.

This clone was counted a few times. The CDR3 DNA reads as TGTGCCAGCTCACTGGGACGGGCTGGCGTGAGCACTGAAGCTTTCTTT. It encodes CASSLGRAGVSTEAFF. The chain links TRBV18 to TRBJ1-1, with D maybe TRBD1 (5 bases). Trimming pared 4 bases from V and 4 bases from J, leaving 19 bases between. The V gene's germline CDR1 is KGHSH and CDR2 LQKENI. This CDR3 contains 16 residues.

This chain joins TRBV19 and TRBJ1-5; D perhaps matches TRBD1 (6 bases). Germline CDR1 and CDR2: LNHDA and SQIVND (reference sequence). This CDR3 spans 17 amino acids. V lost 3 bases and J lost 3, with 18 bases in between. As DNA, the CDR3 is TGTGCCAGTAGTATGAGAGGTGACAGGAGCTTCAATCAGCCCCAGCATTTT. Translated, it gives CASSMRGDRSFNQPQHF.

V is TRBV30 and J is TRBJ1-4, with D unclear. The CDR3 contains 11 residues. Germline loops: CDR1 GTSNPN, CDR2 SVGIG (reference sequence). Deletions cut 5 bases from V and 14 bases from J, with 15 bases between. The CDR3 DNA reads TGTGCCTGGGGAGGTCTGGGTAGGCTGTTTTTT. It yields the protein CAWGGLGRLFF.

V usage is TRBV30 and J usage is TRBJ1-3; D not certain. The ends were cut back, 0 bases at V and 16 bases at J, with 16 bases in the middle. The CDR3 has 12 amino acids. Germline lookup yields CDR1 GTSNPN and CDR2 SVGIG (reference sequence). The DNA for the CDR3 is TGTGCCTGGAGTGTACTTTCCTCTGGAACTTATTTT. Protein sequence: CAWSVLSSGTYF. Variable domain in full (rest from reference TRBV30 and TRBJ1-3): SQTIHQWPATLVQPVGSPLSLECTVEGTSNPNLYWYRQAAGRGLQLLFYSVGIGQISSEVPQNLSASRPQDRQFILSSKKLLLSDSGFYLCAWSVLSSGTYFGEGSWLTVV.

The chain employs TRBV13 and TRBJ1-4; D unresolved. V lost 0 bases and J 10 bases, leaving 6 bases between the germline ends. Germline V gene lookup returns CDR1 PRHDT and CDR2 FYEKMQ (reference sequence). The CDR3 contains 12 residues. In DNA, the CDR3 is TGTGCCAGCAGCTTAGGGGGATTAAAACTGTTTTTT. It translates to CASSLGGLKLFF. The variable domain in full, with the rest retrieved from reference TRBV13 and TRBJ1-4, is AAGVIQSPRHLIKEKRETATLKCYPIPRHDTVYWYQQGPGQDPQFLISFYEKMQSDKGSIPDRFSAQQFSDYHSELNMSSLELGDSALYFCASSLGGLKLFFGSGTQLSVL.

The V call is TRBV9, the J call TRBJ1-1; 7 positions match TRBD1. Trimming at V came to 3 bases and at J to 12 bases, leaving 11 bases not matched to a gene. CDR1 and CDR2 from the germline V gene are SGDLS and YYNGEE. The CDR3 has 13 residues. Here the CDR3 DNA reads TGTGCCAGCAGCGCGACAGGGTTTGGAGGGTCTTTCTTT. Its translation: CASSATGFGGSFF.

This chain joins TRBV4-1 and TRBJ1-5; D call uncertain. V lost 0 bases, J lost 8 bases, and 8 bases lay in between. This CDR3 is 13 amino acids long. Germline-derived CDR1 and CDR2 are MGHRA and YSYEKL. The CDR3 reads CASSQERLKPQHF. The CDR3 nucleotides are TGCGCCAGCAGCCAAGAACGGTTAAAGCCCCAGCATTTT.

The rearrangement links TRBV6-5 to TRBJ1-1; D possibly corresponds to TRBD1 (5 bases). Germline loops: CDR1 MNHEY, CDR2 SVGAGI. Trimming removed 4 bases at V and 5 bases at J, with 8 bases between. CDR3 size: 12 residues. The CDR3 reads CASSSPGTEAFF. The CDR3 nucleotides read TGTGCCAGCAGTTCCCCAGGGACTGAAGCTTTCTTT.

V gene TRBV7-2 combines with J gene TRBJ1-1; the D is unclear. The CDR3 length is 12 residues. Trimming shortened V by 0 bases and J by 7 bases, and 6 bases separated the two germline ends. Germline loops: CDR1 SGHTA, CDR2 FQGNSA. The CDR3 DNA follows: TGTGCCAGCAGCTTAGCCGGCTTTGAAGCTTTCTTT. It yields the protein CASSLAGFEAFF. The full variable domain, rest sourced from reference TRBV7-2 and TRBJ1-1, is GAGVSQSPSNKVTEKGKDVELRCDPISGHTALYWYRQSLGQGLEFLIYFQGNSAPDKSGLPSDRFSAERTGGSVSTLTIQRTQQEDSAVYLCASSLAGFEAFFGQGTRLTVV.

The chain uses TRBV5-4 and TRBJ2-7; D unclear. The CDR3 is 13 amino acids. Trimming stripped 4 bases from V and 0 bases from J, with 8 bases between. Germline V CDR1 and CDR2: SGHNT, YYREEE (reference sequence). This CDR3 reads CASSKENSYEQYF. CDR3 sequence (DNA): TGTGCCAGCAGCAAGGAGAACTCCTACGAGCAGTACTTC.

The chain couples TRBV28 to TRBJ1-3; D unresolved. CDR3 size: 13 residues. Germline assignment: CDR1 MDHEN and CDR2 SYDVKM. V lost 9 bases and J 0 bases, leaving 9 bases between the germline ends. CDR3 nucleotide sequence: TGTGCCAGTTTACTATCCTCTGGAAACACCATATATTTT. It codes for CASLLSSGNTIYF. Looking up the rest from reference TRBV28 and TRBJ1-3 gives the full variable domain: DVKVTQSSRYLVKRTGEKVFLECVQDMDHENMFWYRQDPGLGLRLIYFSYDVKMKEKGDIPEGYSVSREKKERFSLILESASTNQTSMYLCASLLSSGNTIYFGEGSWLTVV.

The V and J genes are TRBV6-4 and TRBJ2-7, with TRBD1 matching over 9 bases. V trimming: 4 bases; J trimming: 5 bases; junction bases outside the gene matches: 6. The CDR3 is 14 amino acids. Looked up from germline, CDR1 is MRHNA and CDR2 is SNTAGT. DNA for the CDR3: TGTGCCAGCAGTGCTGGGAACAGGGGGCACGAGCAGTACTTC. It translates to CASSAGNRGHEQYF.

The rearrangement uses TRBV13 and TRBJ2-2, with D possibly TRBD2 on 5 matching bases. The CDR3 is 15 amino acids. In germline, CDR1 is PRHDT, CDR2 FYEKMQ (reference sequence). V lost 1 base and J lost 1, with 7 bases in between. The CDR3 DNA sequence: TGTGCCAGCAGCTTAGTGACTAAGAACACCGGGGAGCTGTTTTTT. Amino acid sequence: CASSLVTKNTGELFF.

CDR3 amino acids: CASRTGGNSNQPQHF. The CDR3 region has the DNA TGTGCCAGCAGAACAGGGGGAAATAGCAATCAGCCCCAGCATTTT. This chain links TRBV28 with TRBJ1-5; 8 bases are shared with TRBD1. This CDR3 is built from 15 residues. V lost 6 bases and J lost 0; bases outside the gene matches: 4. The germline V gene has CDR1 MDHEN and CDR2 SYDVKM.

This chain uses TRBV7-8 with TRBJ1-1; 7 nucleotides match TRBD1. With V trimmed by 4 bases and J by 4 bases, 12 bases remained unmatched. The CDR3 extends over 16 amino acids. Germline lookup yields CDR1 SGHVS and CDR2 FQNEAQ. In nucleotides, the CDR3 is TGTGCCAGCAGCTCAGATTCGACAGGGTTTGGCACTGAAGCTTTCTTT. Translating it yields CASSSDSTGFGTEAFF.

The chain combines TRBV28 with TRBJ1-6; TRBD1 is a possible D gene (5 bases). Germline assignment: CDR1 MDHEN and CDR2 SYDVKM. The CDR3 length is 14 residues. Trimming removed 4 bases at V and 7 bases at J, with 11 bases between. Written as DNA, the CDR3 is TGTGCCAGCAGTTCCGCCGGGACCAATTCACCCCTCCACTTT. Amino acid sequence: CASSSAGTNSPLHF.

This clone counts as medium-sized. The chain uses TRBV11-2 and TRBJ2-3; TRBD2 might be the D (6 bases). CDR1 and CDR2 from the germline V gene are SGHAT and FQNNGV. The CDR3 spans 14 residues. V lost 6 bases and J 2 bases, leaving 12 bases between the germline ends. The CDR3 loop is CASRPRLVTDTQYF. CDR3 in DNA: TGTGCCAGCAGACCCCGACTAGTCACAGATACGCAGTATTTT.

The rearrangement uses TRBV7-2 and TRBJ2-5; D tentatively fits TRBD1 or TRBD2 (6 bases each). The CDR3 extends over 16 amino acids. Germline CDR1 SGHTA, CDR2 FQGNSA. V was cut by 1 base and J by 2 bases, with 14 bases left in between. The CDR3 DNA follows: TGTGCCAGCAGCTTAGGGGGGGCTGCACCTCAAGAGACCCAGTACTTC. It codes for CASSLGGAAPQETQYF.

This chain joins TRBV6-5 and TRBJ2-1; TRBD2 matches at 10 bases. V shed 6 bases and J 10 bases; nucleotides not matched to a gene: 9. CDR1 and CDR2 from the germline V gene are MNHEY and SVGAGI. CDR3 length equals 14 residues. Here the CDR3 DNA reads TGTGCCAGCAGCTCCACTAGCGGGGTGGGAGAGCAGTTCTTC. This encodes CASSSTSGVGEQFF.

The chain is built from TRBV11-2 and TRBJ2-1; D may be TRBD1 (5 bases). V lost 5 bases to trimming and J lost 8 bases, with 10 bases between them. Germline V gene data show CDR1 as SGHAT and CDR2 as FQNNGV. CDR3 size: 12 residues. The CDR3 reads CASSPQGYEQFF. DNA for the CDR3: TGTGCCAGCAGCCCCCAGGGCTATGAGCAGTTCTTC.

The chain uses TRBV19 and TRBJ2-7, with D perhaps matching TRBD1 (5 bases). CDR1 and CDR2 (germline): LNHDA, SQIVND (reference sequence). The V end was cut by 2 bases, the J end by 5 bases, with 16 bases between. The CDR3 contains 15 residues. The CDR3: CASSISLAGINEQYF. For the CDR3, the DNA is TGTGCCAGTAGTATATCTTTGGCAGGGATTAACGAGCAGTACTTC.

The V gene is TRBV2, the J gene TRBJ2-5, with D possibly matching TRBD2 (5 bases). The CDR3 is 13 amino acids. The germline V gene has CDR1 SNHLY and CDR2 FYNNEI. V shed 7 bases and J shed 2 bases, with 11 bases lying between them. The CDR3 DNA reads as TGTGCCAGCAAGCGGAACCTACAAGAGACCCAGTACTTC. This sequence encodes CASKRNLQETQYF.

This rearrangement joins TRBV18 to TRBJ2-5; D might be TRBD1 (6 bases). The CDR3 extends over 13 amino acids. CDR1 is KGHSH and CDR2 is LQKENI in the germline V gene. Trimming removed 4 bases at V and 2 bases at J, with 8 bases between. The CDR3 loop reads CASSRGQQETQYF. CDR3 DNA: TGTGCCAGCTCACGAGGACAGCAAGAGACCCAGTACTTC.

This chain joins TRBV18 and TRBJ2-5; no clear D gene. V dropped 1 base and J dropped 2 bases, with 2 bases sitting between them. CDR1 is KGHSH, CDR2 LQKENI, per germline. The CDR3 length is 12 residues. CDR3 protein: CASSPQQETQYF. In nucleotides, the CDR3 is TGTGCCAGCTCACCACAACAAGAGACCCAGTACTTC. The whole variable domain, remainder taken from reference TRBV18 and TRBJ2-5, is NAGVMQNPRHLVRRRGQEARLRCSPMKGHSHVYWYRQLPEEGLKFMVYLQKENIIDESGMPKERFSAEFPKEGPSILRIQQVVRGDSAAYFCASSPQQETQYFGPGTRLLVL.

The J gene is TRBJ1-2, the V gene TRBV6-1; D possibly corresponds to TRBD1 (5 bases). Germline V lookup: CDR1 MNHNS, CDR2 SASEGT. V was cut by 3 bases and J by 7 bases, with 9 bases left in between. This CDR3 comprises 12 residues. CDR3 coding DNA: TGTGCCAGCAGTGATCCAAGGGGTGGCTACACCTTC. It yields the protein CASSDPRGGYTF.

Note on this clone: The sample holds other DNA sequences that translate to the same CDR3. V is TRBV7-9 and J is TRBJ1-2; D possibly corresponds to TRBD1 (5 bases). The CDR3 loop spans 13 amino acids. The V end lost 5 bases, the J end lost 7 bases, and 14 bases lay between the germline ends. Germline loops: CDR1 SEHNR, CDR2 FQNEAQ (reference sequence). CDR3 loop: CASSPVGGSGYTF. The CDR3 coding sequence is TGTGCCAGCAGCCCGGTGGGGGGATCTGGCTACACCTTC.

This clone has just one count. This chain connects TRBV7-2 to TRBJ2-5, with 9 nucleotides matching TRBD2. This CDR3 has 15 amino acids. CDR1 and CDR2 from the germline V gene are SGHTA and FQGNSA. V was clipped by 5 bases and J by 5 bases; unmatched bases: 9. CDR3 protein: CASSPHGGGAETQYF. CDR3 nucleotides: TGTGCCAGCAGCCCGCACGGCGGGGGGGCCGAGACCCAGTACTTC.